This T cell receptor (beta chain) is drawn from a study of cytomegalovirus exposure and HLA in healthy donors. Clones were read by immunoSEQ multiplex PCR, and TCRdb kept only the in-frame ones, dropping some. The profile covers fewer than 120,000 clones, with approximately 87% appearing a single time and roughly 1.4% taken by the ten largest. The CDR3 is made up of 13 amino acids. Germline CDR1 is MDHEN and CDR2 is SYDVKM. The ends were cut back, 3 bases at V and 5 bases at J, with 9 bases in the middle. Sample: PBMCs. This sequence joins TRBV28 and TRBJ2-3; a possible D gene is TRBD1 (6 bases). This clonotype originated in a woman aged 25 to 45 in good health and CMV-seropositive. CDR3: CASSLSRGDTQYF. CDR3 sequence (DNA): TGTGCCAGCAGTTTGAGCAGGGGAGATACGCAGTATTTT.